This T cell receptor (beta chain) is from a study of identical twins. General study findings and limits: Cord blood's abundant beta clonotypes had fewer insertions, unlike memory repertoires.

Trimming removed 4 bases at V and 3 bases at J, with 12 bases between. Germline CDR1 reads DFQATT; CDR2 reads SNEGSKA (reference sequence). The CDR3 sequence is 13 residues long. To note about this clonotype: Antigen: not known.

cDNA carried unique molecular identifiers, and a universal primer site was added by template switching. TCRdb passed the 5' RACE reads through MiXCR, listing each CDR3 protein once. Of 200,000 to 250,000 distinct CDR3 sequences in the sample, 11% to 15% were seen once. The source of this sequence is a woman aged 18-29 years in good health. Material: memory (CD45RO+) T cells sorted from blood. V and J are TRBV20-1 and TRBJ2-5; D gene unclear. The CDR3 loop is CSATRVTKETQYF. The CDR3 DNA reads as TGCAGTGCTACTAGGGTAACCAAAGAGACCCAGTACTTC.